This T cell receptor (beta chain) derives from a study of blood T cell repertoires in COVID-19. Study in general: Material from acute and convalescent COVID-19 was sourced from the United States, Italy and Spain.

The germline gives CDR1 GTSNPN, CDR2 SVGIG (reference sequence). The CDR3 has 13 residues. V was shortened by 8 bases and J by 1 base, with 11 bases between the two germline ends. The protocol was immunoSEQ multiplex PCR, while the TCRdb copy is restricted to in-frame clones and leaves out a portion. The table has under 300,000 clones, around 90% seen once; the top ten hold roughly 0.89%. The source is a man between 25 and 39 years old with COVID-19, enrolled during active disease. Sequences were obtained from peripheral blood. This sequence joins TRBV30 and TRBJ2-2, with D possibly called TRBD1 or TRBD2 (5 bases each). The CDR3 DNA is TGTGCCAGGGACGGACTGAACACCGGGGAGCTGTTTTTT. This codes for CARDGLNTGELFF.